This T cell receptor beta chain was obtained from a study of cytotoxic CD8 clonotypes in ibrutinib-treated CLL. On the study more broadly: When averaged across all of the samples, the counts came to 255,043 productive templates and more than 85,000 productive rearrangements. General study points: On treatment, the uncommon public clonotypes contracted or remained stable.

Measured with immunoSEQ multiplex PCR; TCRdb has only the in-frame clones, and not every one. The table shows about 43,000 clones, with about two thirds occurring only once. As for this clone: Its antigen is as yet unknown.

The CDR3 totals 14 residues. The ends were cut back, 0 bases at V and 1 base at J, with 6 bases in the middle. Germline V lookup: CDR1 ENHRY, CDR2 SYGVKD. The sequence derives from a human donor with chronic lymphocytic leukemia. The chain has TRBV10-3 and TRBJ1-1; D gene ambiguous. Sequences were derived from PBMCs, sampled after 12 months of ibrutinib treatment. The CDR3 DNA reads TGTGCCATCAGTGAGTCTGACGGGAACACTGAAGCTTTCTTT. Amino acids: CAISESDGNTEAFF.